The 29 T cell receptor beta chains in this list originate from one sample, sequenced in a study of shared clonotypes between healthy human individuals. CD45RO-negative cells were positively selected for CCR7, leaving out terminally differentiated effector memory CD45RA+ cells. The data were produced by immunoSEQ multiplex PCR, yet TCRdb's version contains in-frame clones alone and is incomplete. In the table there are about 1,900,000 clones, roughly 94% of which are singletons. Material for sequencing was naive CD8+ T cells sorted from blood. These receptor sequences come from a man aged 18 to 35 in good health.

V gene TRBV2 combines with J gene TRBJ2-1; 7 bases are shared with TRBD2. Unmatched junction bases numbered 7, after V lost 6 bases and J lost 8 bases. This CDR3 spans 13 amino acids. Germline V gives CDR1 SNHLY, CDR2 FYNNEI. The CDR3 region is CASSSRLAHEQFF. CDR3 DNA: TGTGCCAGCAGCTCCCGACTAGCCCATGAGCAGTTCTTC.

The chain combines TRBV19 with TRBJ2-1; 8 bases are shared with TRBD1. V lost 2 bases, J lost 3 bases, and 3 bases stayed unmatched. The CDR3 runs to 15 residues. Germline values: CDR1 LNHDA, CDR2 SQIVND (reference sequence). The CDR3 DNA follows: TGTGCCAGTAGTATAACCGGGACAGGCTACAATGAGCAGTTCTTC. Translated: CASSITGTGYNEQFF.

The count of this clone is one. The rearrangement joins TRBV11-2 to TRBJ1-4, with D unresolved. Germline V gene sequence: CDR1 SGHAT, CDR2 FQNNGV. The V and J ends lost 5 bases and 0 bases respectively, with 13 bases between them. The CDR3 loop spans 16 amino acids. The CDR3 loop reads CASSPRAFATNEKLFF. DNA for the CDR3: TGTGCCAGCAGCCCCCGGGCTTTTGCAACTAATGAAAAACTGTTTTTT.

The chain is built from TRBV10-2 and TRBJ1-2, with TRBD1 identical over 7 bases. V shed 3 bases, J shed 2 bases, and the junction held 9 bases outside the gene matches. The CDR3 loop spans 16 amino acids. Per germline, CDR1 WSHSY and CDR2 SAAADI. In nucleotides, the CDR3 is TGCGCCAGCAGTGACCAAGGGGCAGGGGGGAACTATGGCTACACCTTC. Translating it yields CASSDQGAGGNYGYTF.

The genes are TRBV30 and TRBJ2-5; D is ambiguous. Trimming left V 1 base short and J 2 bases short, with 8 bases between. The CDR3 runs 13 residues. Germline V gene data show CDR1 as GTSNPN and CDR2 as SVGIG (reference sequence). CDR3: CAWSGARQETQYF. The CDR3 nucleotides read TGTGCCTGGAGTGGAGCAAGGCAAGAGACCCAGTACTTC.

The V and J genes are TRBV28 and TRBJ1-1; TRBD1 aligns across 7 bases. V dropped 3 bases and J dropped 11; count of bases not matched to a gene: 6. The CDR3 is made up of 12 amino acids. The germline V gene has CDR1 MDHEN and CDR2 SYDVKM. CDR3: CASSFKGAGAFF. CDR3 bases: TGTGCCAGCAGTTTTAAGGGGGCTGGGGCTTTCTTT.

The J gene is TRBJ2-1, the V gene TRBV2; 14 nucleotides align to TRBD2. With 10 bases clipped from V and 8 bases from J, the junction kept 10 bases outside the gene matches. Germline assignment: CDR1 SNHLY and CDR2 FYNNEI. This CDR3 contains 15 residues. CDR3 amino acids: CAIQRLAGGPDEQFF. Written as DNA, the CDR3 is TGTGCCATCCAGCGACTAGCGGGAGGGCCAGATGAGCAGTTCTTC.

A remark on this clone: The same CDR3 arises from other DNA sequences in this sample as well. V gene TRBV9 combines with J gene TRBJ1-1, with D possibly matching TRBD1 (5 bases). Germline-derived CDR1 and CDR2 are SGDLS and YYNGEE. V was shortened by 2 bases and J by 5 bases, with 10 bases between the two germline ends. The CDR3 spans 13 residues. In DNA, the CDR3 is TGTGCCAGCAGCGTGGGGGGAAGGACTGAAGCTTTCTTT. It encodes CASSVGGRTEAFF.

The J gene is TRBJ1-1, the V gene TRBV19; D ambiguous. CDR3 length equals 12 residues. V gave up 5 bases and J gave up 4 bases, with 8 bases separating them. CDR1 is LNHDA and CDR2 is SQIVND in the germline V gene (reference sequence). CDR3 sequence reads: CASSFSGTEAFF. DNA of the CDR3: TGTGCCAGTAGTTTTTCGGGCACTGAAGCTTTCTTT.

This clone appeared a single time. The chain recombines TRBV7-9 with TRBJ1-2; D uncertain. Germline CDR1 is SEHNR and CDR2 is FQNEAQ (reference sequence). V gave up 5 bases and J gave up 6 bases, with 13 bases separating them. CDR3 size: 13 residues. CDR3 coding DNA: TGTGCCAGCAGCCCGCGAGAGTTCCATGGCTACACCTTC. Its protein product is CASSPREFHGYTF.

About this clone: This CDR3 is also generated by other DNA sequences in the sample. This sequence joins TRBV5-1 and TRBJ2-7; TRBD2 matches at 11 bases. Germline lookup yields CDR1 SGHRS and CDR2 YFSETQ. V shed 5 bases and J 0 bases; nucleotides not matched to a gene: 4. The CDR3 runs 15 residues. The CDR3 sequence is CASSPGLAGSYEQYF. The CDR3 DNA reads as TGCGCCAGCAGTCCCGGACTAGCGGGCTCCTACGAGCAGTACTTC.

The chain has TRBV9 and TRBJ2-7, with D perhaps TRBD2 (8 bases). Trimming shortened V by 4 bases and J by 5 bases, and 25 bases separated the two germline ends. Germline assignment: CDR1 SGDLS and CDR2 YYNGEE. This CDR3 is built from 17 residues. DNA for the CDR3: TGTGCCAGCAGCCCTTCCTCGGGGGGGACAGCCAACGACGAGCAGTACTTC. Translated, it gives CASSPSSGGTANDEQYF.

The rearrangement links TRBV27 to TRBJ2-7; 9 bases match TRBD2. Germline V gene lookup returns CDR1 MNHEY and CDR2 SMNVEV (reference sequence). The CDR3 is 15 amino acids. V trimming: 4 bases; J trimming: 6 bases; junction bases outside the gene matches: 10. The CDR3 loop reads CASSWGVAGAAEQYF. Written as DNA, the CDR3 is TGTGCCAGCAGTTGGGGGGTAGCGGGAGCCGCCGAGCAGTACTTC.

To note about this clone: Other DNA sequences in this sample translate to the same CDR3. The V gene is TRBV7-2, the J gene TRBJ2-3; 9 nucleotides agree with TRBD2. Germline V gives CDR1 SGHTA, CDR2 FQGNSA. Trimming removed 5 bases from V and 1 base from J; junction bases left unmatched: 4. The CDR3 spans 15 residues. The CDR3 loop is CASSLWTSGTDTQYF. Written as DNA, the CDR3 is TGTGCCAGCAGCCTCTGGACTAGCGGCACAGATACGCAGTATTTT.

The J gene is TRBJ2-2, the V gene TRBV30, with D perhaps TRBD1 or TRBD2 (6 bases each). Germline CDR1 is GTSNPN and CDR2 is SVGIG (reference sequence). The V and J ends lost 0 bases and 4 bases respectively, with 15 bases between them. This CDR3 has 16 amino acids. CDR3 loop: CAWSVPGALGTGELFF. In DNA form, the CDR3 reads TGTGCCTGGAGTGTCCCGGGGGCGCTAGGCACCGGGGAGCTGTTTTTT.

The V gene is TRBV2, the J gene TRBJ2-7, with TRBD1 matching over 9 bases. Per the germline V gene, CDR1 is SNHLY and CDR2 is FYNNEI. This CDR3 comprises 14 residues. With V trimmed by 6 bases and J by 6 bases, 9 bases remained unmatched. The CDR3 DNA is TGTGCCAGCAGGGATTCCCGGGACAGGGCCGAGCAGTACTTC. This gives the protein CASRDSRDRAEQYF.

This clone was observed once. The rearrangement uses TRBV15 and TRBJ1-5, with D possibly TRBD1 on 6 matching bases. This CDR3 is built from 14 residues. The germline gives CDR1 LNHNV, CDR2 YYDKDF (reference sequence). The ends were cut back, 0 bases at V and 6 bases at J, with 9 bases in the middle. The CDR3 DNA follows: TGTGCCACCAGCAGAGACAGGGGAAGTCAGCCCCAGCATTTT. Residues: CATSRDRGSQPQHF.

The gene calls are TRBV7-6 and TRBJ2-7, with a possible D match to TRBD1 (6 bases). CDR3 size: 14 residues. The germline V and J ends were trimmed by 0 bases and 5 bases, with 11 bases remaining between them. Looked up from germline, CDR1 is SGHVS and CDR2 is FNYEAQ. Written as DNA, the CDR3 is TGTGCCAGCAGCTTAGCCCCGGGGACAAACGAGCAGTACTTC. Its protein is CASSLAPGTNEQYF.

V and J are TRBV2 and TRBJ2-7, with D maybe TRBD1 (5 bases). The CDR3 is 12 residues long. V was trimmed by 6 bases and J by 3 bases, leaving 9 bases between them. The germline gives CDR1 SNHLY, CDR2 FYNNEI. The CDR3 sequence is CASSDSYYEQYF. The CDR3, as DNA: TGTGCCAGCAGCGACAGCTACTACGAGCAGTACTTC.

This clone appeared once. The rearrangement joins TRBV5-1 to TRBJ2-1; TRBD2 matches 14 bases. CDR3 length: 16 residues. The V gene end was trimmed by 4 bases and the J gene end by 5 bases; junction bases not matched to a gene: 5. Germline CDR1 reads SGHRS; CDR2 reads YFSETQ. The CDR3 here is CASSVLTSGRDNEQFF. The CDR3 nucleotides are TGCGCCAGCAGCGTCCTGACTAGCGGGAGGGACAATGAGCAGTTCTTC.

The V call is TRBV7-9, the J call TRBJ2-3, with D possibly being TRBD1 (8 bases). Germline V gives CDR1 SEHNR, CDR2 FQNEAQ (reference sequence). V was clipped by 5 bases and J by 4 bases, with 16 bases between them. This CDR3 is built from 15 residues. The CDR3 DNA reads as TGTGCCAGCAGCCAGGGGGCGGGAGAGGCAGATACGCAGTATTTT. Protein: CASSQGAGEADTQYF.

Notes on this clone: The sample carries other DNA sequences with the same CDR3. The chain recombines TRBV9 with TRBJ1-1; weak D call: TRBD1 (6 bases). V was shortened by 0 bases and J by 0 bases, with 12 bases between the two germline ends. The germline V gene encodes CDR1 SGDLS and CDR2 YYNGEE. The CDR3 runs 16 residues. The CDR3 loop is CASSVEGEGLNTEAFF. The CDR3 coding sequence is TGTGCCAGCAGCGTAGAGGGGGAGGGGTTGAACACTGAAGCTTTCTTT.

The V and J genes are TRBV5-4 and TRBJ2-1; TRBD2 is a possible D gene (5 bases). V was pared by 0 bases and J by 8 bases, with 21 bases between. CDR3 size: 17 residues. CDR1 and CDR2 (germline): SGHNT, YYREEE (reference sequence). CDR3 DNA sequence: TGTGCCAGCAGCTTGGATCCCCTAGCTCTCGGTTCGGATGAGCAGTTCTTC. Its protein product is CASSLDPLALGSDEQFF. Based on the CDR3 plus reference TRBV5-4 and TRBJ2-1, the full variable domain is ETGVTQSPTHLIKTRGQQVTLRCSSQSGHNTVSWYQQALGQGPQFIFQYYREEENGRGNFPPRFSGLQFPNYSSELNVNALELDDSALYLCASSLDPLALGSDEQFFGPGTRLTVL.

This chain connects TRBV5-6 to TRBJ2-7; a possible D gene is TRBD1 (5 bases). V lost 0 bases to trimming and J lost 3 bases, with 10 bases between them. Germline CDR1 reads SGHDT; CDR2 reads YYEEEE. The CDR3 has 14 amino acids. The chain's CDR3 is CASSLGTTLYEQYF. CDR3 in DNA: TGTGCCAGCAGCTTGGGGACAACTCTCTACGAGCAGTACTTC.

This CDR3 reads CASSQAPRVNTEAFF. The CDR3 DNA sequence: TGTGCCAGCAGCCAAGCCCCCCGGGTCAACACTGAAGCTTTCTTT. The chain employs TRBV27 and TRBJ1-1; no firm D call. The CDR3 has 15 residues. V dropped 6 bases and J dropped 2 bases, with 16 bases sitting between them. Germline V CDR1 and CDR2: MNHEY, SMNVEV (reference sequence).

This chain connects TRBV9 to TRBJ2-7, with no clear D. Per the germline V gene, CDR1 is SGDLS and CDR2 is YYNGEE. Trimming left V 0 bases short and J 6 bases short, with 10 bases between. The CDR3 spans 13 residues. The DNA of the CDR3 is TGTGCCAGCAGCGTAGAGGGTAGATCCGAGCAGTACTTC. It translates to CASSVEGRSEQYF.

The rearrangement joins TRBV11-2 to TRBJ2-7; D is possibly TRBD1 (7 bases). Trimming pared 8 bases from V and 4 bases from J, leaving 15 bases between. Germline CDR1 reads SGHAT; CDR2 reads FQNNGV. The CDR3 consists of 13 residues. The CDR3 region is CASAGGTTYEQYF. The CDR3 region has the DNA TGTGCCAGCGCAGGGGGGACCACGTACGAGCAGTACTTC.

Details on this clone: At one boundary the junction diverges from the germline segment, which might be a read error. This chain joins TRBV7-7 and TRBJ1-6; 7 bases map to TRBD1. Germline V gives CDR1 SSHAT, CDR2 FNYEAQ (reference sequence). The CDR3 contains 15 residues. CDR3 residues: CASSLGDSGSSPLHF. In nucleotides, the CDR3 is TGTGCTAGCAGCTTAGGGGACAGCGGGAGCTCACCCCTCCACTTT.

The genes are TRBV6-5 and TRBJ2-5; 14 positions agree with TRBD2. Germline assignment: CDR1 MNHEY and CDR2 SVGAGI. Trimming removed 5 bases from V and 7 bases from J; junction bases left unmatched: 6. The CDR3 spans 15 residues. CDR3 residues: CASSQGLAGDGTQYF. CDR3 DNA: TGTGCCAGCAGTCAGGGACTAGCGGGAGATGGGACCCAGTACTTC.